A single sample gave rise to the 3 T cell receptor beta chains below, sequenced in a study of CD8 T cells in Susac syndrome. The authors reverse transcribed about 0.5 to 1 ug RNA with random hexamers. From the immunoSEQ multiplex PCR reads, TCRdb called clonotypes with MiXCR, one entry per CDR3 protein. The sample has over 150,000 distinct CDR3 sequences; roughly 94% are singletons. The sequencing sample was made of CD4+ T cells from PBMCs. The receptor source for this set is a human donor with Susac syndrome.

This clonotype was seen once. CDR3 sequence (DNA): TGCGCCAGCCTCCGGGACAGCAGCTCCTACGAGCAGTACTTC. Protein: CASLRDSSSYEQYF. This chain joins TRBV5-1 and TRBJ2-7; TRBD1 matches at 7 bases. V shed 7 bases and J 0 bases; nucleotides not matched to a gene: 7. The CDR3 has 14 residues. Germline V gives CDR1 SGHRS, CDR2 YFSETQ.

For the CDR3, the DNA is TGTGCCTGGAGTGTTCGGACAGGGTATGGAAACACCATATATTTT. Its translation: CAWSVRTGYGNTIYF. The rearrangement links TRBV30 to TRBJ1-3; 8 nucleotides match TRBD1. Germline loops: CDR1 GTSNPN, CDR2 SVGIG (reference sequence). Trimming took 0 bases from V and 3 from J; bases not matched to a gene: 4. This CDR3 has 15 residues.

This chain joins TRBV28 and TRBJ1-2; 11 bases match TRBD1. The ends lost 4 bases at V and 0 bases at J; junction bases unmatched: 4. The germline V gene encodes CDR1 MDHEN and CDR2 SYDVKM. CDR3 length: 16 residues. In nucleotides, the CDR3 is TGTGCCAGCAGTTCGGGACAGGGGGACACTAACTATGGCTACACCTTC. It yields the protein CASSSGQGDTNYGYTF.